The 29 T cell receptor beta chains given below trace back to one sample, sequenced in a study of blood T cell repertoires in COVID-19. Here immunoSEQ multiplex PCR was the method, and the copy in TCRdb shows in-frame clones only, minus some. This sample has about 220,000 clones, with roughly 84% found just once. Sequenced: PBMCs or T cells enriched from blood (not recorded which). The receptor set was obtained from a woman between 35 and 50 years old who had recovered from COVID-19.

Here the CDR3 reads CATSSQGARRGYTF. CDR3 DNA sequence: TGTGCCACCAGCAGCCAGGGGGCGCGTCGGGGCTACACCTTC. V usage is TRBV15 and J usage is TRBJ1-2; TRBD1 aligns across 8 bases. V trimming: 3 bases; J trimming: 8 bases; junction bases outside the gene matches: 8. This CDR3 is built from 14 residues. Germline-derived CDR1 and CDR2 are LNHNV and YYDKDF (reference sequence).

The genes are TRBV6-2 or TRBV6-3 and TRBJ1-2; D not certain. Germline V gene sequence: CDR1 MNHEY, CDR2 SVGEGT. The CDR3 extends over 12 amino acids. Trimming cost V 5 bases and J 7 bases, with 11 bases left between them. The chain's CDR3 is CASSPGSSGYTF. In DNA, the CDR3 is TGTGCCAGCAGTCCGGGGTCCTCTGGCTACACCTTC.

The gene calls are TRBV28 and TRBJ1-2; TRBD1 matches 9 bases. Germline V lookup: CDR1 MDHEN, CDR2 SYDVKM. CDR3 length: 15 residues. V shed 3 bases, J shed 4 bases, and the junction held 6 bases outside the gene matches. In nucleotides, the CDR3 is TGTGCCAGCAGTTTTCTGGGACAGGGCTTCTATGGCTACACCTTC. Amino acids: CASSFLGQGFYGYTF.

The chain employs TRBV19 and TRBJ1-5; maybe TRBD1 (5 bases). Germline CDR1 and CDR2: LNHDA and SQIVND (reference sequence). The CDR3 is 17 residues long. The V end was cut by 4 bases, the J end by 6 bases, with 22 bases between. The CDR3 reads CASSRGEDPVPLQPQHF. CDR3 nucleotide sequence: TGTGCCAGTAGTAGGGGCGAGGATCCAGTACCTCTTCAGCCCCAGCATTTT.

The chain is built from TRBV5-1 and TRBJ2-1; 9 bases fit TRBD1. The V gene's germline CDR1 is SGHRS and CDR2 YFSETQ. V lost 4 bases, J lost 4 bases, and 6 bases stayed unmatched. The CDR3 runs 15 residues. In nucleotides, the CDR3 is TGCGCCAGCAGCGCCACAGGGGGCGAGTACAATGAGCAGTTCTTC. Encoded protein: CASSATGGEYNEQFF. Filled out from reference TRBV5-1 and TRBJ2-1, the complete variable domain reads KAGVTQTPRYLIKTRGQQVTLSCSPISGHRSVSWYQQTPGQGLQFLFEYFSETQRNKGNFPGRFSGRQFSNSRSEMNVSTLELGDSALYLCASSATGGEYNEQFFGPGTRLTVL.

This chain links TRBV7-2 with TRBJ2-1, with 14 bases aligning to TRBD2. Losses at the gene ends were 3 bases for V and 8 bases for J; bases not matched to a gene: 6. Germline lookup yields CDR1 SGHTA and CDR2 FQGNSA. This CDR3 region has 16 residues. The CDR3 bases are TGTGCCAGCAGCTTCCGACTAGCGGGAGGGTGGGATGAGCAGTTCTTC. Its translation: CASSFRLAGGWDEQFF.

The chain recombines TRBV5-4 with TRBJ2-7, with D possibly being TRBD1 (6 bases). Germline V CDR1 and CDR2: SGHNT, YYREEE (reference sequence). The CDR3 spans 14 residues. The V end lost 3 bases, the J end lost 6 bases, and 16 bases lay between the germline ends. CDR3 bases: TGTGCCAGCAGCTCTCGACAGGTGGGGGCCGAGCAGTACTTC. Residues: CASSSRQVGAEQYF.

The rearrangement joins TRBV24-1 to TRBJ2-3; 8 positions agree with TRBD1. CDR1 is KGHDR and CDR2 is SFDVKD in the germline V gene. V lost 7 bases to trimming and J lost 1 base; unmatched junction nucleotides: 9. The CDR3 contains 16 residues. The CDR3 DNA reads TGTGCCACCAGCAACGACAGGGGCTGGGGCACAGATACGCAGTATTTT. It translates to CATSNDRGWGTDTQYF.

DNA for the CDR3: TGTGCCAGCAATCAACTAGCGGCTCCCAACGAGCAGTACTTC. It yields the protein CASNQLAAPNEQYF. The chain has TRBV27 and TRBJ2-7; 8 positions agree with TRBD2. The V and J ends lost 7 bases and 5 bases, in that order; junction bases with no gene match: 10. CDR3 size: 14 residues. Germline V lookup: CDR1 MNHEY, CDR2 SMNVEV (reference sequence).

The V and J genes are TRBV2 and TRBJ1-5; D is unresolved. The length of the CDR3 is 14 residues. Germline V gene data show CDR1 as SNHLY and CDR2 as FYNNEI. Trimming left V 3 bases short and J 5 bases short, with 11 bases between. CDR3 in DNA: TGTGCCAGCAGTGACAGAGGTTGGGATCAGCCCCAGCATTTT. It specifies CASSDRGWDQPQHF. Drawing the rest from reference TRBV2 and TRBJ1-5, the complete variable domain is EPEVTQTPSHQVTQMGQEVILRCVPISNHLYFYWYRQILGQKVEFLVSFYNNEISEKSEIFDDQFSVERPDGSNFTLKIRSTKLEDSAMYFCASSDRGWDQPQHFGDGTRLSIL.

The chain combines TRBV2 with TRBJ2-4; tentatively, D is TRBD2 (6 bases). Germline assignment: CDR1 SNHLY and CDR2 FYNNEI. The CDR3 contains 15 residues. Trimming removed 7 bases from V and 0 bases from J, with 13 bases in between. CDR3 sequence reads: CASNNQGLAKNIQYF. CDR3 nucleotides: TGTGCCAGCAATAATCAGGGACTAGCCAAAAACATTCAGTACTTC.

The V gene is TRBV28, the J gene TRBJ2-1; 7 nucleotides line up with TRBD1. CDR1 is MDHEN and CDR2 is SYDVKM in the germline V gene. CDR3 length: 15 amino acids. The V gene end was trimmed by 6 bases and the J gene end by 4 bases; junction bases not matched to a gene: 9. The CDR3: CASSLPGGGYNEQFF. CDR3 DNA: TGTGCCAGCAGCCTCCCAGGGGGTGGTTACAATGAGCAGTTCTTC. Drawing the rest from reference TRBV28 and TRBJ2-1, the complete variable domain is DVKVTQSSRYLVKRTGEKVFLECVQDMDHENMFWYRQDPGLGLRLIYFSYDVKMKEKGDIPEGYSVSREKKERFSLILESASTNQTSMYLCASSLPGGGYNEQFFGPGTRLTVL.

The chain carries TRBV21-1 and TRBJ1-2; the D call TRBD1 from the table was never checked on the DNA. TRBV21-1 is deemed a pseudogene. This CDR3 is built from 12 residues. Here the CDR3 DNA reads TGTCCCGGTTCAGGGGCGAGGGATGGCTACACCTTC. The encoded protein is CPGSGARDGYTF.

In its sample, this clone was seen once. The J gene is TRBJ2-6, the V gene TRBV24-1, with TRBD2 as a possible D gene (6 bases). V shed 3 bases and J shed 0 bases, with 14 bases lying between them. The CDR3 has 18 amino acids. Germline V gives CDR1 KGHDR, CDR2 SFDVKD. This chain's CDR3 is CATSDPSAGSSGANVLTF. The DNA of the CDR3 is TGTGCCACCAGTGATCCCTCGGCGGGGAGCTCTGGGGCCAACGTCCTGACTTTC.

The sample holds a few counts of this clone. The chain uses TRBV5-5 and TRBJ1-1; D gene ambiguous. The V gene's germline CDR1 is SGHKS and CDR2 YYEKEE (reference sequence). V lost 0 bases, J lost 6 bases, and 15 bases lay in between. The CDR3 spans 15 residues. CDR3 DNA sequence: TGTGCCAGCAGCTTGGGGCCACGGCAGAGCGCTGAAGCTTTCTTT. The encoded protein is CASSLGPRQSAEAFF.

The chain joins TRBV3-1 (or the pseudogene TRBV3-2) to TRBJ1-2, with D unresolved. V shed 1 base and J shed 8 bases, with 11 bases lying between them. The CDR3 has 13 amino acids. Germline V gives CDR1 LGHDT, CDR2 YNNKEL (reference sequence). CDR3 amino acids: CASSQGVPGGYTF. In nucleotides, the CDR3 is TGTGCCAGCAGCCAAGGTGTACCGGGGGGCTACACCTTC.

The chain recombines TRBV27 with TRBJ2-1; 8 positions agree with TRBD2. CDR1 and CDR2 (germline): MNHEY, SMNVEV (reference sequence). The CDR3 loop spans 14 amino acids. V was pared by 3 bases and J by 6 bases, with 4 bases of the junction left unmatched. For the CDR3, the DNA is TGTGCCAGCAGTTTTCAGCGGGAGTTCAATGAGCAGTTCTTC. Its protein is CASSFQREFNEQFF.

The CDR3 protein is CASSLGPLQTQYF. The CDR3 DNA sequence: TGTGCCAGCAGCTTAGGTCCTCTACAGACGCAGTATTTT. The V and J genes are TRBV13 and TRBJ2-3; D ambiguous. Germline-derived CDR1 and CDR2 are PRHDT and FYEKMQ (reference sequence). V lost 0 bases and J 9 bases, leaving 10 bases between the germline ends. The CDR3 sequence is 13 residues long.

The chain has TRBV7-2 and TRBJ2-5; 7 bases line up with TRBD2. V was clipped by 3 bases and J by 5 bases; unmatched bases: 3. The V gene's germline CDR1 is SGHTA and CDR2 FQGNSA. This CDR3 is built from 13 residues. Written as DNA, the CDR3 is TGTGCCAGCAGCTTTGGGGGGGAGGAGACCCAGTACTTC. Translated, it gives CASSFGGEETQYF.

CDR3 residues: CASSAKGQGGETQYF. DNA for the CDR3: TGTGCCAGCAGTGCCAAAGGACAGGGCGGGGAGACCCAGTACTTC. V gene TRBV25-1 combines with J gene TRBJ2-5, with 8 nucleotides matching TRBD1. The CDR3 is 15 residues long. V dropped 4 bases and J dropped 5; count of bases not matched to a gene: 9. Looked up from germline, CDR1 is MGHDK and CDR2 is SYGVNS.

V usage is TRBV25-1 and J usage is TRBJ2-3; D unclear. Germline V gene data show CDR1 as MGHDK and CDR2 as SYGVNS. V was shortened by 2 bases and J by 1 base, with 7 bases between the two germline ends. This CDR3 spans 14 amino acids. CDR3 sequence reads: CASSEAPGTDTQYF. DNA of the CDR3: TGTGCCAGCAGTGAAGCTCCAGGCACAGATACGCAGTATTTT.

This clone was seen a few times. The rearrangement links TRBV6-5 to TRBJ1-5, with D perhaps TRBD1 (6 bases). This CDR3 is 15 amino acids long. From germline, CDR1 is MNHEY and CDR2 SVGAGI. V was cut by 0 bases and J by 7 bases, with 13 bases left in between. The CDR3 DNA reads TGTGCCAGCAGTTACTCCGGGGGGGCGCGGCAGCCCCAGCATTTT. Its translation: CASSYSGGARQPQHF.

The chain recombines TRBV29-1 with TRBJ2-7, with TRBD2 as a possible D gene (5 bases). Germline loops: CDR1 SQVTM, CDR2 ANQGSEA. This CDR3 is built from 15 residues. V was cut by 6 bases and J by 4 bases, with 22 bases left in between. CDR3 in amino acids: CSVSPDSEGGYEQYF. CDR3 DNA sequence: TGCAGCGTCTCGCCGGACTCCGAGGGTGGTTACGAGCAGTACTTC.

The rearrangement uses TRBV7-2 and TRBJ1-1; perhaps TRBD1 as D (6 bases). This CDR3 has 14 residues. The germline V gene encodes CDR1 SGHTA and CDR2 FQGNSA. V was trimmed by 2 bases and J by 6 bases, leaving 13 bases between them. CDR3: CASSLTGPSAEAFF. CDR3 coding DNA: TGTGCCAGCAGCTTAACAGGGCCCAGCGCTGAAGCTTTCTTT.

The J gene is TRBJ1-4, the V gene TRBV19; D is unclear. With 6 bases removed from V and 0 bases from J, the gap between germline ends came to 8 bases. Germline CDR1 is LNHDA and CDR2 is SQIVND (reference sequence). The CDR3 runs 14 residues. In DNA, the CDR3 is TGTGCCAGTAGCCTCTTTGCAACTAATGAAAAACTGTTTTTT. Protein: CASSLFATNEKLFF.

V is TRBV28 and J is TRBJ2-5; 7 bases are shared with TRBD1. CDR1 and CDR2 (germline): MDHEN, SYDVKM. This CDR3 has 13 amino acids. The J segment lost 1 base and the V segment lost 11 bases, leaving 7 bases of the junction unmatched. CDR3 in amino acids: CAHGQVLQETQYF. CDR3 bases: TGTGCCCACGGACAGGTGCTCCAAGAGACCCAGTACTTC. The full variable domain, in which reference TRBV28 and TRBJ2-5 provide the parts outside the CDR3, is DVKVTQSSRYLVKRTGEKVFLECVQDMDHENMFWYRQDPGLGLRLIYFSYDVKMKEKGDIPEGYSVSREKKERFSLILESASTNQTSMYLCAHGQVLQETQYFGPGTRLLVL.

This clone was counted once. This sequence joins TRBV15 and TRBJ2-1; the D gene is possibly TRBD2 (5 bases). The germline gives CDR1 LNHNV, CDR2 YYDKDF (reference sequence). CDR3 length: 12 amino acids. V was trimmed by 3 bases and J by 9 bases, leaving 9 bases between them. The CDR3 sequence is CATSRLRGEQFF. The CDR3 DNA sequence: TGTGCCACCAGCAGGCTCCGGGGTGAGCAGTTCTTC.

The J gene is TRBJ1-5, the V gene TRBV7-8; the D gene is possibly TRBD1 (6 bases). CDR3 length equals 15 residues. V was pared by 1 base and J by 4 bases, with 11 bases between. The germline V gene encodes CDR1 SGHVS and CDR2 FQNEAQ. CDR3 amino acids: CASSLGGGRNQPQHF. The CDR3 region has the DNA TGTGCCAGCAGCTTAGGAGGGGGACGGAATCAGCCCCAGCATTTT.

As to this clone: The same CDR3 also results from other DNA sequences found in this sample. The chain links TRBV7-2 to TRBJ2-3; possible D gene TRBD2, 6 bases. The V gene's germline CDR1 is SGHTA and CDR2 FQGNSA. CDR3 length equals 15 residues. V was pared by 1 base and J by 1 base, with 9 bases between. Written as DNA, the CDR3 is TGTGCCAGCAGCTTAGGCGGGACCGGCACAGATACGCAGTATTTT. It translates to CASSLGGTGTDTQYF.